This TCR beta chain came from a study of Graves' ophthalmopathy and Graves' hyperthyroidism. Using RNA transcripts, the TCR beta CDR3 regions were amplified. RT-PCR in the first round used HTBI primers; a second-round multiplex PCR followed. TCRdb itself ran the multiplex PCR reads through MiXCR, one entry per CDR3 protein. The data contain 40,000 to 45,000 distinct CDR3 sequences, 52% of them singletons. This clonotype was seen repeatedly, ten times or more. V lost 1 base and J lost 5; bases outside the gene matches: 7. The germline V gene has CDR1 DFQATT and CDR2 SNEGSKA (reference sequence). This CDR3 has 14 amino acids.

This chain connects TRBV20-1 to TRBJ1-1; TRBD1 agrees at 7 bases. This sequence was found in an adult man with Graves' ophthalmopathy. Source material: peripheral blood. This CDR3 reads CSARGGQRGTEAFF. The CDR3 DNA is TGCAGTGCTAGAGGGGGACAGAGGGGGACTGAAGCTTTCTTT.